This is a list of T cell receptor beta chains from one sample in a study of shared clonotypes between healthy human individuals. Sequencing was performed with immunoSEQ multiplex PCR; in TCRdb, only in-frame clones are kept and a portion is missing. Of more than 2 million clones in the sample, around 93% were seen once. The sequencing input was naive CD8+ T cells from PBMCs. The receptors originated from a man between 18 and 29 years old in good health. Some clones in this sample may be carry-over from other donors' samples. The CDR3 runs from the conserved cysteine through the conserved F or W. The order of the fields is J gene, D gene, V gene, clone size, CDR3 protein, CDR3 DNA. D genes are given only for firm matches. Expanded clones are given a class, and other clones once, few, many or no size at all.

>TRBJ2-7|NA|TRBV6-6|NA
CASSYSTDYEQYF
TGTGCCAGCAGTTACTCGACCGATTACGAGCAGTACTTC
>TRBJ1-1|NA|TRBV4-1|NA
CASSQVTNGNTEAFF
TGCGCCAGCAGCCAAGTAACTAACGGGAACACTGAAGCTTTCTTT
>TRBJ2-3|NA|TRBV10-3|NA
CAISGTSTDTQYF
TGTGCCATCAGTGGGACTAGCACAGATACGCAGTATTTT
>TRBJ2-1|TRBD2|TRBV11-1|NA
CASSPGTSGDNEQFF
TGTGCCAGCAGCCCCGGGACTAGCGGGGACAATGAGCAGTTCTTC
>TRBJ2-4|NA|TRBV27|NA
CASRRLGRSNIQYF
TGTGCCAGCAGACGGTTGGGGAGGTCAAACATTCAGTACTTC
>TRBJ2-7|NA|TRBV9|NA
CASSKGGGSSSYEQYF
TGTGCCAGCAGTAAGGGAGGGGGATCAAGCTCCTACGAGCAGTACTTC
>TRBJ2-1|NA|TRBV5-1|NA
CASSLVGGFSYNEQFF
TGCGCCAGCAGCTTGGTAGGCGGGTTCTCCTACAATGAGCAGTTCTTC
>TRBJ1-1|TRBD1|TRBV27|NA
CASSGTVTEAFF
TGTGCCAGCAGTGGGACAGTCACTGAAGCTTTCTTT
>TRBJ2-1|NA|TRBV7-9|NA
CASIGLSDNEQFF
TGTGCCAGCATCGGACTATCCGACAATGAGCAGTTCTTC
>TRBJ1-5|TRBD1|TRBV27|NA
CASSSYSGTGANQPQHF
TGTGCCAGCAGTAGTTACTCCGGGACAGGGGCCAATCAGCCCCAGCATTTT
>TRBJ1-1|NA|TRBV5-6|NA
CASSLVGGRNTEAFF
TGTGCCAGCAGCTTGGTGGGGGGGCGGAACACTGAAGCTTTCTTT
>TRBJ1-1|NA|TRBV5-1|NA
CASSFWGAGTEAFF
TGCGCCAGCAGCTTTTGGGGCGCGGGCACTGAAGCTTTCTTT
>TRBJ2-7|NA|TRBV4-3|NA
CASSQVTRENSYEQYF
TGCGCCAGCAGCCAAGTGACGCGGGAAAACTCCTACGAGCAGTACTTC
>TRBJ1-2|NA|TRBV9|NA
CASSVARDLGGGYTF
TGTGCCAGCAGCGTAGCCAGGGACCTCGGCGGGGGCTACACCTTC
>TRBJ1-1|NA|TRBV27|NA
CASSPRDRLNTEAFF
TGTGCCAGCAGTCCCCGAGACAGGCTGAACACTGAAGCTTTCTTT
>TRBJ2-7|TRBD2|TRBV13|NA
CASSFGGSSGEQYF
TGTGCCAGCAGCTTCGGCGGGAGTAGCGGCGAGCAGTACTTC
>TRBJ1-2|NA|TRBV9|NA
CASSLQGSYGYTF
TGTGCCAGCAGCCTACAGGGATCCTATGGCTACACCTTC
>TRBJ2-5|TRBD1|TRBV27|NA
CASSIRGREGAETQYF
TGTGCCAGCAGTATCAGGGGGCGGGAAGGGGCAGAGACCCAGTACTTC
>TRBJ1-4|NA|TRBV19|once
CASSDGRDFPTNEKLFF
TGTGCCAGTAGTGATGGCCGGGACTTCCCAACTAATGAAAAACTGTTTTTT
>TRBJ2-1|NA|TRBV7-3|NA
CASSLGPSSYNEQFF
TGTGCCAGCAGCCTTGGGCCGAGCTCCTACAATGAGCAGTTCTTC
>TRBJ1-5|TRBD1|TRBV29-1|NA
CSVHRDRVVNQPQHF
TGCAGCGTTCACCGGGACAGGGTGGTCAATCAGCCCCAGCATTTT
>TRBJ2-7|TRBD1|TRBV27|NA
CASSSWDREGEQYF
TGTGCCAGCAGCTCCTGGGACAGGGAAGGCGAGCAGTACTTC
>TRBJ2-7|TRBD1|TRBV27|NA
CASRTGGGRLPYEQYF
TGTGCCAGCCGGACAGGGGGAGGTCGCTTGCCCTACGAGCAGTACTTC
>TRBJ2-1|TRBD2|TRBV6-1|NA
CASSELAGHVYNEQFF
TGTGCCAGCAGTGAACTAGCGGGGCACGTCTACAATGAGCAGTTCTTC
>TRBJ1-5|NA|TRBV4-1|NA
CASSQVGGPSNQPQHF
TGCGCCAGCAGCCAAGTTGGGGGACCCAGCAATCAGCCCCAGCATTTT
>TRBJ2-3|NA|TRBV28|NA
CASSPLRDSEDTQYF
TGTGCCAGCAGTCCTCTACGGGACTCAGAAGATACGCAGTATTTT
>TRBJ1-4|NA|TRBV11-2|NA
CASSLAEKLFF
TGTGCCAGCAGCTTAGCTGAAAAACTGTTTTTT
>TRBJ2-7|NA|TRBV6-1|NA
CASPRNLYEQYF
TGTGCCAGCCCCAGAAACCTCTACGAGCAGTACTTC
>TRBJ1-2|TRBD1|TRBV25-1|once
CASSEGQGYNYGYTF
TGTGCCAGCAGTGAAGGACAGGGGTATAACTATGGCTACACCTTC
>TRBJ2-1|TRBD2|TRBV9|few
CASSVALAGGGNEQFF
TGTGCCAGCAGCGTAGCTCTAGCGGGAGGAGGCAATGAGCAGTTCTTC
>TRBJ2-7|NA|TRBV27|NA
CASSSGPRTQYEQYF
TGTGCCAGCAGTTCGGGCCCCCGCACTCAGTACGAGCAGTACTTC
>TRBJ2-7|NA|TRBV19|NA
CASSMGGTNSYEQYF
TGTGCCAGTAGTATGGGAGGGACAAACTCCTACGAGCAGTACTTC
>TRBJ1-4|NA|TRBV29-1|NA
CSVGGGTHNREKLFF
TGCAGCGTTGGGGGGGGCACCCATAATCGGGAAAAACTGTTTTTT
>TRBJ2-1|NA|TRBV27|NA
CASSLESSYEQFF
TGTGCCAGCAGTTTGGAGTCTAGCTATGAGCAGTTCTTC
>TRBJ2-7|TRBD2|TRBV6-1|NA
CASGRASGPYEQYF
TGTGCCAGCGGGAGGGCTAGCGGTCCCTACGAGCAGTACTTC
>TRBJ2-3|TRBD2|TRBV7-9|once
CASSLAVGGGDTQYF
TGTGCCAGCAGCTTAGCGGTCGGGGGGGGAGATACGCAGTATTTT
>TRBJ2-1|NA|TRBV6-6|NA
CASRGPEQFF
TGTGCCAGCAGGGGACCTGAGCAGTTCTTC
>TRBJ2-7|NA|TRBV4-2|NA
CASSQDYVSSYEQYF
TGTGCCAGCAGCCAAGATTATGTCTCCTCCTACGAGCAGTACTTC
>TRBJ1-4|NA|TRBV7-8|NA
CASSLDGAGPNEKLFF
TGTGCCAGCAGCTTAGATGGTGCAGGACCTAATGAAAAACTGTTTTTT
>TRBJ2-1|NA|TRBV19|NA
CASSPRGYGATEQFF
TGTGCCAGTAGTCCCCGCGGATATGGGGCTACTGAGCAGTTCTTC
>TRBJ1-4|NA|TRBV27|NA
CASSSSTGGNEKLFF
TGTGCCAGCAGTTCCTCGACGGGAGGTAATGAAAAACTGTTTTTT
>TRBJ2-2|NA|TRBV19|NA
CASYYGELFF
TGTGCCAGCTACTACGGGGAGCTGTTTTTT
>TRBJ2-1|TRBD1|TRBV9|NA
CASSVAGTVDNEQFF
TGTGCCAGCAGCGTAGCTGGGACAGTAGACAATGAGCAGTTCTTC
>TRBJ2-7|TRBD2|TRBV4-3|NA
CASSRELAGAYEQYF
TGCGCCAGCAGCCGCGAACTAGCGGGGGCCTACGAGCAGTACTTC
>TRBJ1-1|TRBD1|TRBV7-9|NA
CASSSKGQGARWNTEAFF
TGTGCCAGCAGCTCTAAGGGACAGGGGGCGCGTTGGAACACTGAAGCTTTCTTT
>TRBJ2-1|NA|TRBV6-1|once
CASSEVLRVGQFF
TGTGCCAGCAGTGAAGTCCTCCGAGTTGGGCAGTTCTTC
>TRBJ2-7|TRBD2|TRBV10-3|NA
CAISEILAGAYEQYF
TGTGCCATCAGTGAAATCTTAGCGGGAGCGTACGAGCAGTACTTC
>TRBJ2-1|NA|TRBV11-2|NA
CASSHSVGTYNEQFF
TGTGCCAGCAGCCATTCCGTAGGAACCTACAATGAGCAGTTCTTC
>TRBJ2-1|TRBD2|TRBV11-2|NA
CASSLDRSGRSYNEQFF
TGTGCCAGCAGCTTAGATCGCAGCGGGAGGTCCTACAATGAGCAGTTCTTC
>TRBJ2-7|NA|TRBV7-9|NA
CASSFSGMSSYEQYF
TGTGCCAGCAGCTTCTCAGGCATGAGCTCCTACGAGCAGTACTTC
>TRBJ2-1|TRBD2|TRBV4-1|NA
CASSQERGLGTSGRANNEQFF
TGCGCCAGCAGCCAAGAGCGTGGTCTTGGGACTAGCGGGAGGGCCAACAATGAGCAGTTCTTC
>TRBJ2-7|NA|TRBV9|NA
CASSVGSTSYEQYF
TGTGCCAGCAGCGTAGGCTCCACTTCCTACGAGCAGTACTTC
>TRBJ2-2|TRBD2|TRBV29-1|NA
CSVEDPLAGGTGELFF
TGCAGCGTTGAAGATCCCTTAGCGGGAGGTACCGGGGAGCTGTTTTTT
>TRBJ1-1|TRBD1|TRBV4-2|NA
CATGQGGEGTEAFF
TGTGCCACAGGGCAAGGGGGCGAAGGGACTGAAGCTTTCTTT
>TRBJ2-1|TRBD2|TRBV7-8|NA
CASSLAEREDYNEQFF
TGTGCCAGCAGCTTAGCAGAGCGGGAGGACTACAATGAGCAGTTCTTC
>TRBJ1-2|TRBD1|TRBV19|NA
CASTTGGEDYGYTF
TGTGCCAGTACCACAGGGGGCGAAGACTATGGCTACACCTTC
>TRBJ2-7|TRBD2|TRBV7-6|NA
CASSHSSPGLAASYEQYF
TGTGCCAGCAGCCACAGTTCCCCCGGACTAGCGGCAAGCTACGAGCAGTACTTC